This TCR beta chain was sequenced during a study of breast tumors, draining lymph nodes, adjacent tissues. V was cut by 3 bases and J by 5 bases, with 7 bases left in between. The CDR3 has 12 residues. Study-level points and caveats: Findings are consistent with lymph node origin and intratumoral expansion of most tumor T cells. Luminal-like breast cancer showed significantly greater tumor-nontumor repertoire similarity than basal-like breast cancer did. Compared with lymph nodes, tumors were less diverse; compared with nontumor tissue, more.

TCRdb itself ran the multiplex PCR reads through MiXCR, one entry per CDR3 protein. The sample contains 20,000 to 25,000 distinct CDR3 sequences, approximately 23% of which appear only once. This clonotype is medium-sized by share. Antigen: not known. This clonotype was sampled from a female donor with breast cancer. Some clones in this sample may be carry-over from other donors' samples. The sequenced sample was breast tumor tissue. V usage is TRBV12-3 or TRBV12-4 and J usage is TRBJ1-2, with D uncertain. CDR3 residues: CASSFLGYGYTF. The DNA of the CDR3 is TGTGCCAGCAGTTTCTTAGGGTATGGCTACACCTTC.